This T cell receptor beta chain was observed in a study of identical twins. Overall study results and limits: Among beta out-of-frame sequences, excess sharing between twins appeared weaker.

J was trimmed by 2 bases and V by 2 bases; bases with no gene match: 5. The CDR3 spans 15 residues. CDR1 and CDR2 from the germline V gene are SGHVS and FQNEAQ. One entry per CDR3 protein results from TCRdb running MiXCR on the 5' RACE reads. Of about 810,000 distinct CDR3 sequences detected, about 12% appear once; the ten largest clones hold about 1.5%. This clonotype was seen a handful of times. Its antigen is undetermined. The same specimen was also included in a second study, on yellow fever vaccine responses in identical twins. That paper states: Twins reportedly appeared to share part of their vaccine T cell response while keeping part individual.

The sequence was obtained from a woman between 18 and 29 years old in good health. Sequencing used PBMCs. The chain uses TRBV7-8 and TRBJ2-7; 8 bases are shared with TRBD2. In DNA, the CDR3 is TGTGCCAGCAGCTTAATAACTAGCGGACCCTACGAGCAGTACTTC. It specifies CASSLITSGPYEQYF.